The clone carrying this T cell receptor (beta chain) was seen only a few times. Antigen unknown. Trimming cost V 8 bases and J 6 bases, with 8 bases left between them. The germline V gene encodes CDR1 SNHLY and CDR2 FYNNEI. The CDR3 covers 12 residues. These data come from a study of T cell responses to AZD1222 COVID-19 vaccine. Overall study findings and caveats: A rise in Spike-specific TCR breadth and depth followed two AZD1222 doses. Sampled repertoires all dated from after the peak T cell response. It should be noted that donors were predominantly white British and more often female, and clonal diversity was possibly underestimated.

TCRdb keeps only in-frame clones here, not all; method: immunoSEQ multiplex PCR. The sample includes 120,000 to 150,000 clones, 80% to 95% of them seen just once. The gene calls are TRBV2 and TRBJ1-6, with D possibly being TRBD1 (5 bases). The sequences come from peripheral blood, collected on day 0 of MenACWY control vaccination. The clonotype comes from an adult in good health. CDR3: CASRGTNSPLHF. CDR3 sequence (DNA): TGTGCCAGCCGGGGGACTAATTCACCCCTCCACTTT. The full variable domain, with the rest looked up from reference TRBV2 and TRBJ1-6, is EPEVTQTPSHQVTQMGQEVILRCVPISNHLYFYWYRQILGQKVEFLVSFYNNEISEKSEIFDDQFSVERPDGSNFTLKIRSTKLEDSAMYFCASRGTNSPLHFGNGTRLTVT.